The 6 T cell receptor beta chains below all came from one sample that was sequenced in a study of blood T cell repertoires in COVID-19. Sequencing was performed with immunoSEQ multiplex PCR; in TCRdb, only in-frame clones are kept and a portion is missing. The repertoire consists of around 130,000 clones, with 82% occurring once and the leading ten covering about 4.3%. The specimen sequenced was peripheral blood. The receptors originated from a woman older than 75 with acute or convalescent COVID-19.

The chain is built from TRBV5-1 and TRBJ2-3, with D possibly TRBD1 on 6 matching bases. Germline V lookup: CDR1 SGHRS, CDR2 YFSETQ. Trimming left V 4 bases short and J 3 bases short, with 21 bases between. The CDR3 covers 17 residues. The CDR3: CASSQLITRGSTDTQYF. In DNA form, the CDR3 reads TGCGCCAGCAGCCAACTAATTACTAGGGGGTCGACAGATACGCAGTATTTT.

V is TRBV30 and J is TRBJ1-6, with TRBD1 identical over 7 bases. This CDR3 is built from 16 residues. The V and J ends lost 3 bases and 1 base, in that order; junction bases with no gene match: 6. The germline V gene has CDR1 GTSNPN and CDR2 SVGIG (reference sequence). The CDR3, as DNA: TGTGCCTGGAGCGAACAGGGGTGGTCCTATAATTCACCCCTCCACTTT. Amino acids: CAWSEQGWSYNSPLHF.

This chain links TRBV3-1 (or the pseudogene TRBV3-2) with TRBJ1-6; 8 positions match TRBD1. The CDR3 is made up of 16 amino acids. The trim removed 4 bases at V and 6 bases at J, leaving 8 bases unmatched. Germline loops: CDR1 LGHDT, CDR2 YNNKEL (reference sequence). The CDR3 nucleotides read TGTGCCAGCAGCCCTCGGACAGGGACGGGTAATTCACCCCTCCACTTT. It translates to CASSPRTGTGNSPLHF.

The V gene is TRBV2, the J gene TRBJ1-1; 7 bases line up with TRBD1. The CDR3 covers 13 residues. The V gene end was trimmed by 6 bases and the J gene end by 3 bases; junction bases not matched to a gene: 4. The germline CDR1 and CDR2 sequences are SNHLY and FYNNEI. The CDR3 DNA reads TGTGCCAGCAGAAGGGGGCCGGACACTGAAGCTTTCTTT. Residues: CASRRGPDTEAFF.

The V and J genes are TRBV28 and TRBJ1-3, with a possible D match to TRBD1 (5 bases). Looked up from germline, CDR1 is MDHEN and CDR2 is SYDVKM. The CDR3 has 14 residues. Trimming took 10 bases from V and 0 from J, leaving 13 bases between them. In DNA, the CDR3 is TGTGCCACTTGGCAGGGAATCTCTGGAAACACCATATATTTT. Protein sequence: CATWQGISGNTIYF. The variable domain in full, completed from reference TRBV28 and TRBJ1-3, reads DVKVTQSSRYLVKRTGEKVFLECVQDMDHENMFWYRQDPGLGLRLIYFSYDVKMKEKGDIPEGYSVSREKKERFSLILESASTNQTSMYLCATWQGISGNTIYFGEGSWLTVV.

In its sample, this clone was seen a few times. The V gene is TRBV3-1 (or the pseudogene TRBV3-2), the J gene TRBJ2-1; TRBD2 matches at 9 bases. The V gene end was trimmed by 4 bases and the J gene end by 2 bases; junction bases not matched to a gene: 9. Germline assignment: CDR1 LGHDT and CDR2 YNNKEL (reference sequence). The length of the CDR3 is 17 residues. The CDR3 DNA reads as TGTGCCAGCAGCCGACAGATGACTAGCGGCCCCTACAATGAGCAGTTCTTC. It translates to CASSRQMTSGPYNEQFF.